The 23 T cell receptor beta chains below come from one sample, sequenced in a study of T cell clonality in common variable immunodeficiency. Study-wide points: Reportedly, TCR beta sequences from common variable immunodeficiency showed fewer deletions and N-nucleotide insertions.

Only in-frame clones appear in the TCRdb table, and some are missing; sequencing was by immunoSEQ multiplex PCR. The specimen has 25,000 to 35,000 clones, none found just once. Antigens of these TCRs are unknown. The specimen sequenced was peripheral blood mononuclear cells. These receptors were collected from a human donor with common variable immunodeficiency.

The sample holds many counts of this clone. With the read ending 3 residues before the CDR3 end, the germline J gene is used to fill in that end. The V call is TRBV29-1, the J call TRBJ1-1; 8 nucleotides match TRBD1. Germline V CDR1 and CDR2: SQVTM, ANQGSEA. The CDR3 covers 13 residues. The V segment lost 5 bases and the J segment 1 base; nucleotides outside the gene matches: 3. Here the CDR3 reads CSVPTGGNTEAFF. The covered CDR3 bases are TGCAGCGTTCCCACAGGGGGGAACACTGAA.

This CDR3 is CASTPTGGKNEKLFF. The sequenced part of the CDR3 DNA is TGTGCCAGCACCCCGACGGGGGGAAAAAATGAAAAA. This sequence joins TRBV7-9 and TRBJ1-4; D possibly corresponds to TRBD1 (5 bases). The read gets to within 3 residues of the CDR3 end, and the germline J gene fills in the rest. The CDR3 is 15 residues long. V was shortened by 7 bases and J by 5 bases, with 17 bases between the two germline ends. Germline-derived CDR1 and CDR2 are SEHNR and FQNEAQ (reference sequence).

This clone turned up a few times. The read terminates 3 residues ahead of where the CDR3 ends, so the germline J gene completes it. The V and J genes are TRBV7-6 and TRBJ1-2; D perhaps matches TRBD1 (5 bases). CDR1 SGHVS and CDR2 FNYEAQ come from the germline V gene. V was trimmed by 0 bases and J by 1 base, leaving 9 bases between them. The length of the CDR3 is 15 residues. The CDR3 spells CASSLAPDSNYGYTF. The part of the CDR3 DNA that was read is TGTGCCAGCAGCTTAGCGCCAGACAGTAACTATGGC. Full variable domain (missing parts from reference TRBV7-6 and TRBJ1-2): GAGVSQSPRYKVTKRGQDVALRCDPISGHVSLYWYRQALGQGPEFLTYFNYEAQQDKSGLPNDRFSAERPEGSISTLTIQRTEQRDSAMYRCASSLAPDSNYGYTFGSGTRLTVV.

With regard to this clone: The read comes to an end 3 residues before the CDR3 does, leaving the germline J gene to fill in the end. The chain uses TRBV5-1 and TRBJ1-4; D gene ambiguous. The length of the CDR3 is 14 residues. CDR1 is SGHRS, CDR2 YFSETQ, per germline. The V and J ends lost 0 bases and 4 bases respectively, with 7 bases between them. This chain's CDR3 is CASSLDSNNEKLFF. The DNA read from the CDR3 is TGCGCCAGCAGCTTGGACAGTAATAATGAAAAA.

In the case of this clone: With the read ending 3 residues before the CDR3 end, the germline J gene is used to fill in that end. The genes are TRBV29-1 and TRBJ2-1; 9 nucleotides match TRBD2. Germline CDR1 SQVTM, CDR2 ANQGSEA. The junction had 14 bases not matched to a gene; V was cut back by 3 bases and J by 8 bases. CDR3 length equals 16 residues. CDR3 sequence reads: CSVDKASGVWGDEQFF. The part of the CDR3 DNA that was read is TGCAGCGTTGATAAGGCTAGCGGGGTATGGGGGGATGAG.

This clone turned up a few times. The read ends 3 residues shy of where the CDR3 ends; the end is completed using the germline J gene. The sample holds other DNA sequences that translate to the same CDR3. The chain recombines TRBV7-2 with TRBJ1-2; 8 nucleotides match TRBD1. The CDR3 totals 13 residues. V lost 4 bases and J lost 4; bases outside the gene matches: 2. Germline CDR1 and CDR2: SGHTA and FQGNSA. CDR3 DNA, as far as it was read: TGTGCCAGCAGCTCCGGACAGGGCTATGGC. It encodes CASSSGQGYG. The CDR3, in full, reads CASSSGQGYGYTF. Full variable domain (rest looked up from reference TRBV7-2 and TRBJ1-2): GAGVSQSPSNKVTEKGKDVELRCDPISGHTALYWYRQSLGQGLEFLIYFQGNSAPDKSGLPSDRFSAERTGGSVSTLTIQRTQQEDSAVYLCASSSGQGYGYTFGSGTRLTVV.

This clone came up a few times. The read stops 3 residues short of the end of the CDR3; the missing end is completed from the germline J gene. The chain combines TRBV30 with TRBJ1-5; 10 positions match TRBD1. The V segment lost 1 base and the J segment 5 bases; nucleotides outside the gene matches: 2. Germline-derived CDR1 and CDR2 are GTSNPN and SVGIG (reference sequence). The length of the CDR3 is 14 residues. CDR3 sequence reads: CAWSETGGYQPQHF. Incomplete CDR3 DNA: TGTGCCTGGAGTGAGACAGGGGGCTATCAGCCC.

This clone came up a few times. Read coverage stops 3 residues before the CDR3 terminus; the germline J gene supplies the remainder. The chain carries TRBV7-2 and TRBJ2-1, with TRBD1 as a possible D gene (5 bases). The V end was cut by 5 bases, the J end by 0 bases, with 11 bases between. This CDR3 spans 15 amino acids. CDR1 and CDR2 (germline): SGHTA, FQGNSA. The CDR3 spells CASSVGQGSYNEQFF. The DNA read from the CDR3 is TGTGCCAGCAGCGTCGGGCAGGGCTCCTACAATGAG.

As concerns this clone: The read falls 3 residues short of the CDR3 end, and the missing part is taken from the germline J gene. The chain is built from TRBV6-2 or TRBV6-3 and TRBJ2-7; TRBD1 agrees at 7 bases. After removal of 6 bases from V and 3 bases from J, the junction contained 2 bases not matched to a gene. This CDR3 is 12 amino acids long. The germline gives CDR1 MNHEY, CDR2 SVGEGT. The sequenced CDR3 bases are TGTGCCAGCAGGACAGGGTTCTACGAG. It codes for CASRTGFYE. The whole CDR3 sequence is CASRTGFYEQYF.

This clone has ten or more counts. Read coverage stops 3 residues before the CDR3 terminus; the germline J gene supplies the remainder. The chain joins TRBV13 to TRBJ2-7; 9 bases fit TRBD1. With 2 bases clipped from V and 4 bases from J, the junction kept 9 bases outside the gene matches. Germline CDR1 PRHDT, CDR2 FYEKMQ (reference sequence). This CDR3 region has 16 residues. This CDR3 reads CASSLTAGTGMYEQYF. CDR3 DNA, as far as it was read: TGTGCCAGCAGCTTAACGGCCGGGACAGGGATGTACGAG. The variable domain in full, with the rest retrieved from reference TRBV13 and TRBJ2-7, is AAGVIQSPRHLIKEKRETATLKCYPIPRHDTVYWYQQGPGQDPQFLISFYEKMQSDKGSIPDRFSAQQFSDYHSELNMSSLELGDSALYFCASSLTAGTGMYEQYFGPGTRLTVT.

Regarding this clone: The read ends 3 residues shy of where the CDR3 ends; the end is completed using the germline J gene. The V call is TRBV7-2, the J call TRBJ2-2; the D gene is possibly TRBD2 (6 bases). CDR1 and CDR2 (germline): SGHTA, FQGNSA. The germline V and J ends were trimmed by 6 bases and 6 bases, with 14 bases remaining between them. CDR3 length equals 14 residues. CDR3: CASRDPGTSGELFF. CDR3 bases read: TGTGCCAGCAGGGACCCCGGGACTTCCGGGGAG.

This clone was seen a handful of times. The read falls 3 residues short of the CDR3 end, and the missing part is taken from the germline J gene. The rearrangement uses TRBV6-2 or TRBV6-3 and TRBJ2-5, with TRBD1 identical over 10 bases. The germline V gene encodes CDR1 MNHEY and CDR2 SVGEGT. Losses at the gene ends were 7 bases for V and 4 bases for J; bases not matched to a gene: 12. CDR3 length equals 16 residues. The DNA read from the CDR3 is TGTGCCAGCAAACGGCGGGGACAGGGGATTGGAGAGACC. Protein: CASKRRGQGIGET. The whole CDR3 protein is CASKRRGQGIGETQYF.

This clone was found many times. The read terminates 3 residues before the CDR3 end, so the remaining end is supplied by the germline J gene. This chain uses TRBV2 with TRBJ2-2; D is ambiguous. Germline values: CDR1 SNHLY, CDR2 FYNNEI. The CDR3 loop spans 13 amino acids. V was cut by 5 bases and J by 6 bases, with 10 bases left in between. Partial CDR3 DNA: TGTGCCAGCAGTCAAGGAGCGCCCGGGGAG. This gives the protein CASSQGAPGE. The whole CDR3 sequence reads CASSQGAPGELFF.

This clone was observed many times. The read halts 3 residues ahead of the CDR3 end, with the missing end drawn from the germline J gene. The chain recombines TRBV29-1 with TRBJ2-1, with D perhaps matching TRBD1 (5 bases). Germline V CDR1 and CDR2: SQVTM, ANQGSEA. V was clipped by 8 bases and J by 8 bases, with 16 bases between them. The CDR3 totals 12 residues. The DNA read from the CDR3 is TGCAGCCTCCACAGGTACGGAGATGAG. It encodes CSLHRYGDE. The full CDR3 protein reads CSLHRYGDEQFF.

This clone was detected ten times or more. The CDR3 goes on 3 residues after the read ends, and that part is filled in from the germline J gene. The chain is built from TRBV5-1 and TRBJ2-5; 10 bases map to TRBD2. V dropped 3 bases and J dropped 3; count of bases not matched to a gene: 5. The CDR3 is 15 residues long. CDR1 is SGHRS, CDR2 YFSETQ, per germline. The CDR3 reads CASSYTLAGKETQYF. The covered CDR3 bases are TGCGCCAGCAGCTACACACTAGCGGGGAAAGAGACC.

This clone occurred a few times. The read is 3 residues too short to cover the CDR3 end, so that end is filled in from the germline J gene. The chain has TRBV7-3 and TRBJ2-1, with D possibly matching TRBD2 (6 bases). Germline-derived CDR1 and CDR2 are SGHTA and FQGTGA. The CDR3 runs 16 residues. Deletions cut 4 bases from V and 6 bases from J, with 19 bases between. The CDR3 sequence: CASSSQGRGSGNEQFF. The part of the CDR3 DNA that was read is TGTGCCAGCAGCTCCCAGGGAAGGGGTAGCGGCAATGAG.

Worth noting for this clone: The read comes to an end 3 residues before the CDR3 does, leaving the germline J gene to fill in the end. V gene TRBV5-6 combines with J gene TRBJ1-2; weak D call: TRBD1 (5 bases). Germline assignment: CDR1 SGHDT and CDR2 YYEEEE. CDR3 length equals 13 residues. Trimming removed 0 bases from V and 5 bases from J, with 8 bases in between. Partial CDR3 DNA: TGTGCCAGCAGCTTGGTGTCAGGGTATGGC. It yields the protein CASSLVSGYG. In full, the CDR3 is CASSLVSGYGYTF.

With respect to this clone: Read coverage stops 3 residues before the CDR3 terminus; the germline J gene supplies the remainder. V is TRBV19 and J is TRBJ1-2; D is uncertain. The CDR3 is 13 amino acids. Trimming took off 7 bases at V and 6 bases at J, with 15 bases between the two ends. Germline V gene lookup returns CDR1 LNHDA and CDR2 SQIVND (reference sequence). CDR3 DNA (partial): TGTGCCAGTACAGTGTCGGGGATTAATGGC. It yields the protein CASTVSGING. The entire CDR3 protein reads CASTVSGINGYTF.

This clone was recorded many times. The CDR3 end is not reached by the read, which stops 3 residues before it; the germline J gene fills it in. This chain uses TRBV2 with TRBJ2-7, with 7 positions matching TRBD1. The CDR3 loop spans 14 amino acids. The V segment lost 7 bases and the J segment 0 bases; nucleotides outside the gene matches: 6. Germline V CDR1 and CDR2: SNHLY, FYNNEI. The CDR3 is CASTVQGDSYEQYF. Incomplete CDR3 DNA: TGTGCCAGCACAGTGCAGGGGGACTCCTACGAG.

Concerning this clone: Coverage ceases 3 residues before the CDR3 finishes, and the germline J gene fills in the end. The chain links TRBV30 to TRBJ1-1, with 7 bases identical to TRBD1. Germline values: CDR1 GTSNPN, CDR2 SVGIG (reference sequence). V dropped 1 base and J dropped 1; count of bases not matched to a gene: 3. This CDR3 region has 14 residues. CDR3 DNA (partial): TGTGCCTGGAGTGAACAGGGGCAGAACACTGAA. Amino acids: CAWSEQGQNTE. The CDR3 in full is CAWSEQGQNTEAFF. The full variable domain, in which reference TRBV30 and TRBJ1-1 provide the parts outside the CDR3, is SQTIHQWPATLVQPVGSPLSLECTVEGTSNPNLYWYRQAAGRGLQLLFYSVGIGQISSEVPQNLSASRPQDRQFILSSKKLLLSDSGFYLCAWSEQGQNTEAFFGQGTRLTVV.

This clone has at least ten counts. The sequenced fragment ends 3 residues before the CDR3 boundary, so the rest is inferred from the germline J gene. This rearrangement joins TRBV18 to TRBJ1-1; possibly TRBD1 for D (5 bases). From germline, CDR1 is KGHSH and CDR2 LQKENI. This CDR3 has 13 residues. Partial CDR3 DNA: TGTGCCAGCTCACTAGCCTCCAGGGACTCC. The encoded protein is CASSLASRDS. The entire CDR3 sequence reads CASSLASRDSAFF. The entire variable domain, with the rest obtained from reference TRBV18 and TRBJ1-1, is as follows: NAGVMQNPRHLVRRRGQEARLRCSPMKGHSHVYWYRQLPEEGLKFMVYLQKENIIDESGMPKERFSAEFPKEGPSILRIQQVVRGDSAAYFCASSLASRDSAFFGQGTRLTVV.

This clone showed up just a few times. The CDR3 protein is CASSSTVTNTGELFF. The sequenced part of the CDR3 DNA is TGTGCCAGCAGCTCGACAGTAACGAACACCGGGGAG. The chain combines TRBV6-2 or TRBV6-3 with TRBJ2-2; weak D call: TRBD1 (5 bases). Read coverage stops 3 residues before the CDR3 terminus; the germline J gene supplies the remainder. The germline gives CDR1 MNHEY, CDR2 SVGEGT. The length of the CDR3 is 15 residues. The V end was cut by 6 bases, the J end by 0 bases, with 11 bases between.

With respect to this clone: The read stops 3 residues short of the end of the CDR3; the missing end is completed from the germline J gene. This chain links TRBV11-2 with TRBJ2-5; D gene uncertain. CDR1 SGHAT and CDR2 FQNNGV come from the germline V gene. This CDR3 has 15 residues. Trimming removed 1 base from V and 5 bases from J, with 14 bases in between. Partial CDR3 DNA: TGTGCCAGCAGCTTAGTGGCCAGGATTGTGGAGACC. It is translated as CASSLVARIVET. The whole CDR3 sequence reads CASSLVARIVETQYF.